The present T cell receptor beta chain was sequenced within a study of cytomegalovirus exposure and HLA in healthy donors. Germline trimming cut 7 bases from V and 4 bases from J; bases unmatched to any gene: 5. The CDR3 runs to 14 residues. Germline CDR1 is MNHEY and CDR2 is SVGAGI. Use of 60 Vbeta and 13 Jbeta primers characterized the PCR. The method was immunoSEQ multiplex PCR; TCRdb's version includes in-frame clones alone and lacks a portion of them. The sample gives about 120,000 clones, about 70% of which show up once; around 4.2% is in the top ten. Findings of the study overall: Owing to their indistinguishability, certain V segments, notably TRBV6-2 and TRBV6-3, were excluded.

About this clone: What it recognizes is unknown.

The sequenced material came from PBMCs. The receptor was derived from a woman aged 40 to 50 in good health and CMV-seronegative. The chain carries TRBV6-5 and TRBJ2-1, with TRBD1 identical over 9 bases. This CDR3 reads CASTKDRGYNEQFF. The DNA of the CDR3 is TGTGCCAGCACCAAAGACAGGGGGTACAATGAGCAGTTCTTC.